This TCR beta chain stems from a study of blood T cells in healthy people across ages. Study-level background: When template switching was applied, about one barcoded beta molecule was captured per two T cells.

Using a J-beta primer mix together with a sample-barcoded 5' primer, a second PCR was run for roughly 6 to 11 cycles. One entry per CDR3 protein results from TCRdb running MiXCR on the 5' RACE reads. The sample includes 1,500,000 or so distinct CDR3 sequences, around 55% seen only once; the top ten take 6.7%. CDR3 length equals 11 residues. V was cut by 3 bases and J by 10 bases, with 9 bases left in between. CDR1 and CDR2 from the germline V gene are LGHNA and YNFKEQ. The V call is TRBV4-2, the J call TRBJ1-1; possibly TRBD1 for D (6 bases). The sequence came from a man aged 18 to 29 in good health. The sample was blood. The CDR3 DNA sequence: TGTGCCAGCAGCCAGGGGGGCAGAGCTTTCTTT. The encoded protein is CASSQGGRAFF.